This T cell receptor (beta chain) was found in a study of blood T cell repertoires in COVID-19. As for the study in general: In each case, the material was cDNA or gDNA derived from T cells, B-cell-depleted T cells, or PBMCs.

Participants, about 18 to 90 years old, spanned 24 US areas. Clinical history as reported by participants underpinned cohort assignment. Original data processing: Cell counts per sample came from amplifying reference gene primers. Some clones are missing from TCRdb's copy, which holds only in-frame ones; the method was immunoSEQ multiplex PCR. V, J and clone size were drawn from that table, and D and trimming were deduced from the DNA. The table records over 350,000 clones, around 90% of them present only once. CDR1 is SGHRS and CDR2 is YFSETQ in the germline V gene. V was pared by 4 bases and J by 3 bases, with 13 bases between. CDR3 length: 14 residues.

The receptor was isolated from a woman in her late teens or twenties with acute COVID-19. The chain is built from TRBV5-1 and TRBJ2-5; weak D call: TRBD1 (6 bases). Sequenced input: PBMCs or T cells enriched from blood (not recorded which). CDR3 coding DNA: TGCGCCAGCAGCCCCAACAGACAGGAAGAGACCCAGTACTTC. This encodes CASSPNRQEETQYF.